This is a list of T cell receptor beta chains from one sample in a study of metastatic and nonmetastatic thyroid tumors. TCRdb reassembled clones from the PCR reads with MiXCR. The sample includes 25,000 to 40,000 clones, 15% to 20% of them seen just once. Sequenced: blood. All receptors come from a female donor with papillary thyroid cancer or a benign thyroid nodule (not recorded which). Some clones in this sample may be carry-over from other donors' samples. Each CDR3 is given with its conserved first and last residue. Fields, in order: J gene, D gene, V gene, clone size, CDR3 DNA, CDR3 protein. The D gene is left open where the match is weak. A clone size is listed for some rows: how often the clone was seen (once, few, many), or a class if it is expanded.

TRBJ1-4,NA,TRBV4-2,many,TGTGCCAGCAGCCAGGAGGTTGCTAATGAAAAACTGTTTTTT,CASSQEVANEKLFF
TRBJ2-7,TRBD2,TRBV12-3/TRBV12-4,few,TGTGCCAGCAGTTTAGGGGGAGGGGCAACCTTCTACGGGCAGTACTTC,CASSLGGGATFYGQYF
TRBJ1-1,NA,TRBV6-1,many,TGTGCCAGCAGCCCGCCGGGCAGGGTGGAGACTGAAGCTTTCTTT,CASSPPGRVETEAFF
TRBJ2-7,TRBD1,TRBV6-1,NA,TGTGCCAGCACGCCCAGTACAGGGGTTGGCGAGCATTACTTC,CASTPSTGVGEHYF
TRBJ2-3,TRBD2,TRBV6-1,NA,TGTGCCAGCAGTGATTCACCTAGCGGTGGCACAGATACGCAGTATTTT,CASSDSPSGGTDTQYF
TRBJ1-5,NA,TRBV20-1,NA,TGCATTTCTAGGGACGGGAGGGGTCAGCCCCAGCATTTT,CISRDGRGQPQHF
TRBJ1-5,TRBD1,TRBV5-1,many,TGCGCCAGCAGCACTGGGACAGGGCAACAGCCCCAGCATTTT,CASSTGTGQQPQHF
TRBJ2-6,NA,TRBV6-4,many,TGTGCCAGCAGGCGGGACTCTGGGGCCAACGTCCTGACTTTC,CASRRDSGANVLTF
TRBJ2-7,NA,TRBV5-1,many,TGCGCCAGCAGCCTGACCCCCTTCAACGAGCAGTACTTC,CASSLTPFNEQYF
TRBJ1-1,NA,TRBV27,many,TGTGCCAGCAGTTGGGGAACTGAAGCTTTCTTT,CASSWGTEAFF
TRBJ2-5,TRBD2,TRBV5-5,many,TGTGCCAGCAGCTTAACTCCGGGAGGCGGAGAGACCCAGTACTTC,CASSLTPGGGETQYF
TRBJ1-4,TRBD1,TRBV28,many,TGTGCCAGCACCCGGACAGGGAGTGGGGAAAAACTGTTTTTT,CASTRTGSGEKLFF
TRBJ1-3,NA,TRBV6-1,many,TGTGCCACTGGACGGGCGACCTCTGGAAACACCATATATTTT,CATGRATSGNTIYF
TRBJ1-2,TRBD1,TRBV6-2/TRBV6-3,medium-sized,TGTGCCAGCAGTTACGAGGGGACAGAGCCTTCTAACTATGGCTACACCTTC,CASSYEGTEPSNYGYTF
TRBJ2-3,TRBD2,TRBV28,many,TGTGCCTCAATGCGGCGGGAGGGCACAGATACGCAGTATTTT,CASMRREGTDTQYF
TRBJ2-7,NA,TRBV6-1,NA,TGTGCCACCCGTGTAGGAAGATACTACGAGCAGTACTTC,CATRVGRYYEQYF
TRBJ2-5,TRBD1,TRBV9,many,TGTGCCAGCAGCTTCGGACAGGCACAAGAGACCCAGTACTTC,CASSFGQAQETQYF
TRBJ2-3,TRBD2,TRBV18,many,TGTGCCAGCTCACCAAGGGCTAGCGGGGTGGGCACAGATACGCAGTATTTT,CASSPRASGVGTDTQYF
TRBJ1-1,NA,TRBV3-1,many,TGTGCCAGCAGCCAAGTCACAGGGAAAAGTGAAGCTTTCTTT,CASSQVTGKSEAFF
TRBJ1-3,NA,TRBV20-1,many,TGCAGTGCTGCCGGTATTTCGGGAAACACCATATATTTT,CSAAGISGNTIYF